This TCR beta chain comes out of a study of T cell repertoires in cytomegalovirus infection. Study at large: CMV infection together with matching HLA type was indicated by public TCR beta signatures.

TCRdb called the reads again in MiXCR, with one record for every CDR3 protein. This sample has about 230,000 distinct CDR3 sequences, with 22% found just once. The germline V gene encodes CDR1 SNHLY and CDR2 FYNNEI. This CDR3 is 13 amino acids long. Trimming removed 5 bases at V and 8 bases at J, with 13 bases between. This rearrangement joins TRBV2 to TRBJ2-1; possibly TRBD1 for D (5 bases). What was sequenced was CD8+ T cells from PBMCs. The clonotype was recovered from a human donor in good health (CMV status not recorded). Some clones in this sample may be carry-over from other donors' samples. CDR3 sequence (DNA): TGTGCCAGCAGTTCCCCCAGGGCACATGAGCAGTTCTTC. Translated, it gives CASSSPRAHEQFF.